Included here is one T cell receptor beta chain sequence, with context. Its antigen is undetermined. Germline CDR1 is SGDLS and CDR2 is YYNGEE. The V end was cut by 2 bases, the J end by 1 base, with 9 bases between. The CDR3 covers 14 residues. TCRdb reprocessed the RACE reads via MiXCR and lists one record per CDR3 protein. The data show roughly 380,000 distinct CDR3 sequences, roughly 4.6% seen once. Noted time point: pre-sensitization, week 0. Stated treatment: therapeutic diphenylcyclopropenone sensitization with weekly scalp DPC. Researchers sampled blood before each patch test went on. The sample belongs to a study of human T cells and chemical hapten exposure. Background on the study: The use of 2% DPC on approximately 2 cm by approximately 2 cm of upper inner arm skin constituted sensitization.

The study, taken as a whole, reports: Versus controls, significantly more large CDR3 similarity clusters arose from expanded TCRs. No change in TCRs above 1 in 1000 frequency was produced by DPC sensitization.

This specimen was whole blood, taken in connection with sensitization to the hapten diphenylcyclopropenone (DPC). The chain carries TRBV9 and TRBJ2-5; no clear D. The TCR comes from a woman in her fifties or sixties with alopecia areata. Some clones in this sample may be carry-over from other donors' samples. CDR3 in DNA: TGTGCCAGCAGCGTTTGGCCGAGCCAAGAGACCCAGTACTTC. It specifies CASSVWPSQETQYF.